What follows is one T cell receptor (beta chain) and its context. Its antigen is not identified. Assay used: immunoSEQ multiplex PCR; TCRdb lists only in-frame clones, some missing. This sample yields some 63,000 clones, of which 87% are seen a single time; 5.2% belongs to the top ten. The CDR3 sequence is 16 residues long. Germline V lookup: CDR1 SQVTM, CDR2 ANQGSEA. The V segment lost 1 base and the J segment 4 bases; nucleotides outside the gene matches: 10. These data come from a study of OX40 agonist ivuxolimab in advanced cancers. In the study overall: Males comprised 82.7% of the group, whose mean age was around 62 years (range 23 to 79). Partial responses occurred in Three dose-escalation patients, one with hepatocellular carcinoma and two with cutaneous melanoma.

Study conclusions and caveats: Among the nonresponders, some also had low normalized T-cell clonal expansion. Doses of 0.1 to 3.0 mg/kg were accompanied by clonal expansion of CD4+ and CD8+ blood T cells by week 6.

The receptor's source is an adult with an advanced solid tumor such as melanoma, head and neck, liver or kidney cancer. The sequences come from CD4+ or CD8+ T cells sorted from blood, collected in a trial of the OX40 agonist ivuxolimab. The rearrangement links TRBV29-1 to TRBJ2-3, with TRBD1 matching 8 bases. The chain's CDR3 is CSVEGGTGRAPDTQYF. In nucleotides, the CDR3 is TGCAGCGTTGAAGGGGGGACAGGAAGGGCCCCAGATACGCAGTATTTT.